This T cell receptor beta chain originates from a study of technical replicates of blood from four donors listed by TCRdb under 2017. This clone has only one observation. This receptor's antigen is unknown. No much larger clone exists at a distance of one base, and base qualities are not known. The CDR3 has 16 amino acids, counting the end cysteine and phenylalanine. Only CDR3 DNA remains: 48 bases, in frame from the first base. V gives up 0 bases and J gives up 4 bases, and the segment between their germline ends measures 14 bases. The germline V gene sets CDR1 to SGDLS and CDR2 to YYNGEE. The library came from the immunoSEQ multiplex PCR assay. TCRdb's version of the immuneACCESS table is confined to in-frame rearrangements and falls short of the full clone set. An unresolved V gene accounts for under half of the shortfall where checked; the remainder is of unknown origin. This sample is represented by 75,000 to 95,000 clones; about 96% of them were singletons. The leading ten clones occupy about 0.39% of the sample.

The clonotype comes from a human donor in good health. The chain uses TRBV9 and TRBJ1-3, with no confidently assigned D gene. Specimen: T cells isolated from PBMCs. The CDR3 loop reads CASSVDIGGAGNTIYF. The bases read TGTGCCAGCAGCGTAGACATCGGTGGAGCAGGAAACACCATATATTTT.